Below are 23 T cell receptor beta chains sequenced from a single sample in a study of T cells after yellow fever vaccination. TCRdb reanalysed the 5' RACE reads using MiXCR and keeps one entry per CDR3 protein. The data contain 250,000 to 400,000 distinct CDR3 sequences, around 4.5% of them singletons. The sample here was PBMCs, taken 15 days after the yellow fever booster vaccination. The receptors stem from a man aged 18 to 35 who received the YFV17D yellow fever vaccine.

In this sample, this clonotype turned up many times. The chain joins TRBV5-1 to TRBJ2-3, with 14 positions matching TRBD2. The CDR3 totals 17 residues. Germline CDR1 is SGHRS and CDR2 is YFSETQ. The V gene end was trimmed by 4 bases and the J gene end by 5 bases; junction bases not matched to a gene: 9. The CDR3 region is CASSALTSGGAVDTQYF. In DNA form, the CDR3 reads TGCGCCAGCAGCGCCCTGACTAGCGGGGGGGCCGTAGATACGCAGTATTTT.

Turning to this clonotype: A read error may account for a junction end that differs from germline. The V gene is TRBV7-7, the J gene TRBJ2-6; tentative D call: TRBD2 (5 bases). Germline CDR1 and CDR2: SSHAT and FNYEAQ (reference sequence). The CDR3 extends over 16 amino acids. In nucleotides, the CDR3 is TGTGCTAGCAGCCCCATGGCGGGCTCTGGGGCCAACGTCCTGACTTTC. Its protein product is CASSPMAGSGANVLTF. Together with reference TRBV7-7 and TRBJ2-6, the CDR3 gives the full variable domain: GAGVSQSPRYKVTKRGQDVTLRCDPISSHATLYWYQQALGQGPEFLTYFNYEAQPDKSGLPSDRFSAERPEGSISTLTIQRTEQRDSAMYRCASSPMAGSGANVLTFGAGSRLTVL.

The rearrangement joins TRBV7-9 to TRBJ1-1; D possibly corresponds to TRBD1 (6 bases). V was trimmed by 10 bases and J by 0 bases, leaving 15 bases between them. CDR3 size: 14 residues. Germline V gene lookup returns CDR1 SEHNR and CDR2 FQNEAQ (reference sequence). CDR3 sequence: CATVGGAMNTEAFF. The CDR3 DNA follows: TGTGCCACCGTAGGGGGTGCAATGAACACTGAAGCTTTCTTT.

This clonotype was seen a handful of times. This rearrangement joins TRBV7-2 to TRBJ2-1, with 8 bases aligning to TRBD2. Germline V CDR1 and CDR2: SGHTA, FQGNSA. CDR3 length: 16 residues. Losses at the gene ends were 5 bases for V and 5 bases for J; bases not matched to a gene: 11. The CDR3 protein is CASSPNPTGGDNEQFF. The DNA for the CDR3 is TGTGCCAGCAGCCCCAATCCGACGGGGGGGGACAATGAGCAGTTCTTC.

The rearrangement uses TRBV5-1 and TRBJ2-1; D might be TRBD2 (5 bases). This CDR3 comprises 13 residues. With 0 bases removed from V and 9 bases from J, the gap between germline ends came to 10 bases. Germline CDR1 is SGHRS and CDR2 is YFSETQ. The DNA of the CDR3 is TGCGCCAGCAGCTTGGCCGGGGATACTGAGCAGTTCTTC. The encoded protein is CASSLAGDTEQFF.

J is TRBJ1-3 and V is TRBV3-1; no definite D call. The CDR3 is 15 amino acids. Germline V gene lookup returns CDR1 LGHDT and CDR2 YNNKEL (reference sequence). V lost 0 bases and J 1 base, leaving 7 bases between the germline ends. The CDR3 loop is CASSQELGSGNTIYF. The CDR3 DNA is TGTGCCAGCAGCCAAGAACTTGGGTCTGGAAACACCATATATTTT.

This clonotype was counted between two and nine times. The rearrangement joins TRBV6-2 or TRBV6-3 to TRBJ2-3, with no clear D. V lost 5 bases and J 5 bases, leaving 8 bases between the germline ends. There are 12 residues in the CDR3. In germline, CDR1 is MNHEY, CDR2 SVGEGT. The CDR3 loop reads CASSNLRDTQYF. CDR3 bases: TGTGCCAGCAGTAACCTGAGAGATACGCAGTATTTT.

This clonotype was observed at least ten times. The V and J genes are TRBV20-1 and TRBJ1-6; no clear D. Germline V gene data show CDR1 as DFQATT and CDR2 as SNEGSKA (reference sequence). This CDR3 is 15 amino acids long. V gave up 6 bases and J gave up 7 bases, with 19 bases separating them. The chain's CDR3 is CSARPLGGRNSPLHF. CDR3 nucleotide sequence: TGCAGTGCCAGGCCTCTGGGTGGCCGGAATTCACCCCTCCACTTT.

This clonotype was seen ten or more times. The rearrangement uses TRBV4-3 and TRBJ1-1; D is unresolved. Germline V lookup: CDR1 LGHNA, CDR2 YSLEER. Trimming removed 4 bases from V and 5 bases from J, with 8 bases in between. The CDR3 is 12 amino acids. The CDR3 loop reads CASSRGRTEAFF. As DNA, the CDR3 is TGCGCCAGCAGCCGCGGCAGGACTGAAGCTTTCTTT.

The V gene is TRBV4-1, the J gene TRBJ1-5; D call uncertain. V lost 3 bases and J lost 0, with 18 bases in between. The CDR3 loop spans 18 amino acids. Per germline, CDR1 MGHRA and CDR2 YSYEKL. CDR3 sequence: CASSHGRRTDISNQPQHF. The DNA for the CDR3 is TGCGCCAGCAGCCACGGCAGGAGGACCGATATTAGCAATCAGCCCCAGCATTTT.

Only a few counts were recorded for this clonotype. The V and J genes are TRBV29-1 and TRBJ2-7, with TRBD1 identical over 10 bases. Germline V gene lookup returns CDR1 SQVTM and CDR2 ANQGSEA. V lost 6 bases, J lost 2 bases, and 7 bases stayed unmatched. This CDR3 contains 14 residues. Here the CDR3 reads CSVQLTGGPYEQYF. The CDR3 DNA reads as TGCAGCGTCCAATTGACAGGGGGCCCCTACGAGCAGTACTTC.

The chain recombines TRBV28 with TRBJ2-2; possible D gene TRBD2, 6 bases. The V and J ends lost 3 bases and 0 bases respectively, with 11 bases between them. The CDR3 contains 16 residues. Germline V lookup: CDR1 MDHEN, CDR2 SYDVKM. The CDR3 DNA reads as TGTGCCAGCAGTTTCGGGGGATACCCGAACACCGGGGAGCTGTTTTTT. This sequence encodes CASSFGGYPNTGELFF.

The chain has TRBV7-3 and TRBJ1-1; 7 bases match TRBD1. V dropped 0 bases and J dropped 4; count of bases not matched to a gene: 8. The CDR3 runs 16 residues. The V gene's germline CDR1 is SGHTA and CDR2 FQGTGA. Here the CDR3 reads CASSLTGGRGTTEAFF. In DNA form, the CDR3 reads TGTGCCAGCAGCTTAACAGGGGGCAGAGGTACCACTGAAGCTTTCTTT. The entire variable domain, with the rest obtained from reference TRBV7-3 and TRBJ1-1, is as follows: GAGVSQTPSNKVTEKGKYVELRCDPISGHTALYWYRQSLGQGPEFLIYFQGTGAADDSGLPNDRFFAVRPEGSVSTLKIQRTERGDSAVYLCASSLTGGRGTTEAFFGQGTRLTVV.

Many counts were recorded for this clonotype. The chain couples TRBV20-1 to TRBJ2-1, with 9 bases aligning to TRBD2. V dropped 0 bases and J dropped 9; count of bases not matched to a gene: 3. The CDR3 runs to 13 residues. Germline V gene sequence: CDR1 DFQATT, CDR2 SNEGSKA (reference sequence). The CDR3 sequence: CSAREISGGEQFF. CDR3 coding DNA: TGCAGTGCTAGAGAAATTAGCGGGGGTGAGCAGTTCTTC.

Many counts were recorded for this clonotype. The chain has TRBV9 and TRBJ2-1; 10 nucleotides match TRBD2. This CDR3 has 16 residues. V lost 0 bases, J lost 4 bases, and 4 bases stayed unmatched. CDR1 and CDR2 from the germline V gene are SGDLS and YYNGEE. The CDR3 here is CASSVGGAGGYNEQFF. The CDR3 DNA is TGTGCCAGCAGCGTAGGAGGAGCGGGGGGGTACAATGAGCAGTTCTTC.

V gene TRBV18 combines with J gene TRBJ2-7; D may be TRBD1 (6 bases). The germline CDR1 and CDR2 sequences are KGHSH and LQKENI. The CDR3 length is 14 residues. Trimming cost V 3 bases and J 3 bases, with 12 bases left between them. The CDR3 bases are TGTGCCAGCTCACCGACCTACAGGGACTACGAGCAGTACGTC. This translates into CASSPTYRDYEQYV.

This clonotype appeared a few times. The rearrangement links TRBV5-1 to TRBJ1-2; tentatively, D is TRBD1 (6 bases). This CDR3 region has 16 residues. V shed 4 bases and J shed 0 bases, with 16 bases lying between them. Germline V gene lookup returns CDR1 SGHRS and CDR2 YFSETQ. The CDR3 DNA follows: TGCGCCAGCAGCCCCGGGACATCTCTCCCTAACTATGGCTACACCTTC. Its protein is CASSPGTSLPNYGYTF.

This clonotype was seen ten or more times. The gene calls are TRBV27 and TRBJ1-1, with 10 bases identical to TRBD1. This CDR3 spans 15 amino acids. The germline CDR1 and CDR2 sequences are MNHEY and SMNVEV (reference sequence). With 2 bases clipped from V and 1 base from J, the junction kept 1 base outside the gene matches. CDR3 bases: TGTGCCAGCAGTTTAGGGACAGGGGCGAACACTGAAGCTTTCTTT. Translating it yields CASSLGTGANTEAFF.

The chain is built from TRBV5-1 and TRBJ2-3; TRBD1 matches at 12 bases. The V gene end was trimmed by 0 bases and the J gene end by 4 bases; junction bases not matched to a gene: 0. The germline gives CDR1 SGHRS, CDR2 YFSETQ. The CDR3 is made up of 15 amino acids. CDR3 sequence: CASSLGDRGPDTQYF. The CDR3 coding sequence is TGCGCCAGCAGCTTGGGGGACAGGGGGCCAGATACGCAGTATTTT.

The J gene is TRBJ1-5, the V gene TRBV10-3; possibly TRBD1 for D (5 bases). In germline, CDR1 is ENHRY, CDR2 SYGVKD. Between the trimmed V and J ends, which lost 3 bases and 8 bases, there was a span of 14 bases. The CDR3 covers 14 residues. CDR3 sequence (DNA): TGTGCCATCAGTGACCGGGACTGGGCCAAGCCCCAGCATTTT. Residues: CAISDRDWAKPQHF.

This clonotype occurred many times. The V gene is TRBV5-1, the J gene TRBJ1-4, with 7 bases fitting TRBD1. Germline V gene data show CDR1 as SGHRS and CDR2 as YFSETQ. V lost 3 bases, J lost 1 base, and 3 bases stayed unmatched. The CDR3 contains 15 residues. CDR3 coding DNA: TGCGCCAGCAGCTGGTACAGGGGAACTAATGAAAAACTGTTTTTT. It yields the protein CASSWYRGTNEKLFF. Complete variable domain (other parts from reference TRBV5-1 and TRBJ1-4): KAGVTQTPRYLIKTRGQQVTLSCSPISGHRSVSWYQQTPGQGLQFLFEYFSETQRNKGNFPGRFSGRQFSNSRSEMNVSTLELGDSALYLCASSWYRGTNEKLFFGSGTQLSVL.

The CDR3 sequence: CASSQVGSGANTGELFF. The DNA for the CDR3 is TGTGCCAGCAGCCAAGTGGGCAGCGGAGCGAACACCGGGGAGCTGTTTTTT. The rearrangement joins TRBV4-2 to TRBJ2-2; TRBD2 is a possible D gene (5 bases). Germline-derived CDR1 and CDR2 are LGHNA and YNFKEQ. Trimming shortened V by 1 base and J by 0 bases, and 12 bases separated the two germline ends. The CDR3 has 17 amino acids.

The table lists this clonotype with many counts. The CDR3: CASSLTTTGVQETQYF. In nucleotides, the CDR3 is TGTGCCAGCAGCCTGACGACGACAGGGGTCCAAGAGACCCAGTACTTC. This rearrangement joins TRBV7-8 to TRBJ2-5; TRBD1 matches 8 bases. Germline trimming cut 5 bases from V and 1 base from J; bases unmatched to any gene: 9. This CDR3 comprises 16 residues. Germline V lookup: CDR1 SGHVS, CDR2 FQNEAQ.